This T cell receptor (beta chain) stems from a study of human T cells and chemical hapten exposure. Study as a whole: The patient population, which was mostly female, had alopecia areata, totalis or universalis.

Time point described: patch test 1, 2 weeks after DPC sensitization. Treatment given: therapeutic diphenylcyclopropenone sensitization with weekly scalp DPC. The CDR3 is made up of 13 amino acids. Trimming pared 6 bases from V and 3 bases from J, leaving 14 bases between. The germline V gene has CDR1 SQVTM and CDR2 ANQGSEA. Ten or more counts support this clonotype. As yet, its antigen is unknown. General study findings and limits: Expanded TCRs showed more large CDR3 clusters than pre-sensitization or healthy control sets.

Using its own MiXCR run on the RACE reads, TCRdb lists one record per CDR3 protein. In the table there are roughly 120,000 distinct CDR3 sequences, 9% to 14% of which are singletons. The sample was whole blood, taken in connection with sensitization to the hapten diphenylcyclopropenone (DPC). The TCR sequence derives from a woman aged 45-65 years with alopecia areata. Some clones in this sample may be carry-over from other donors' samples. The V call is TRBV29-1, the J call TRBJ2-5, with D maybe TRBD2 (6 bases). CDR3 loop: CSVILAGKETQYF. CDR3 sequence (DNA): TGCAGCGTCATCCTCGCGGGGAAAGAGACCCAGTACTTC.